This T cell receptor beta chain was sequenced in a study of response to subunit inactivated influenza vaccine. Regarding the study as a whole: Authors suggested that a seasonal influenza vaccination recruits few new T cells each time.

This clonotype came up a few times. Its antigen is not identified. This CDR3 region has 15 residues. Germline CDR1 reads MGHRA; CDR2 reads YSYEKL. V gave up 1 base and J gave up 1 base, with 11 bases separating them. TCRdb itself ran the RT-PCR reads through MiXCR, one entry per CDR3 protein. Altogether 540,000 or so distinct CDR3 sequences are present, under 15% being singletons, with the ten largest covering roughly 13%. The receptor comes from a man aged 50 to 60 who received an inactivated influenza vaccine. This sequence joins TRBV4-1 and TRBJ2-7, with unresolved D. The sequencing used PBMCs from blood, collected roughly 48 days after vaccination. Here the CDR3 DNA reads TGCGCCAGCAGCCAAGCGGATACGATTTCCTACGAGCAGTACTTC. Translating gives CASSQADTISYEQYF.